These 7 T cell receptor beta chains originate from one sample sequenced in a study of blood T cell repertoires in COVID-19. Here immunoSEQ multiplex PCR was the method, and the copy in TCRdb shows in-frame clones only, minus some. This sample yields 200,000 to 300,000 clones, of which around 84% are seen a single time; around 5% belongs to the top ten. The material sequenced was peripheral blood. The source is an older woman with COVID-19, enrolled during active disease.

The V gene is TRBV9, the J gene TRBJ1-4, with TRBD1 as a possible D gene (5 bases). The CDR3 length is 15 residues. Germline CDR1 reads SGDLS; CDR2 reads YYNGEE. The V end lost 4 bases, the J end lost 6 bases, and 16 bases lay between the germline ends. In DNA, the CDR3 is TGTGCCAGCAGCCCCAGGCAGGGCGGAGATGAAAAACTGTTTTTT. Protein sequence: CASSPRQGGDEKLFF.

This chain joins TRBV5-1 and TRBJ2-5; no firm D call. This CDR3 contains 12 residues. V was trimmed by 0 bases and J by 5 bases, leaving 5 bases between them. The germline V gene has CDR1 SGHRS and CDR2 YFSETQ. The CDR3 nucleotides are TGCGCCAGCAGCTTGGGCCAGGAGACCCAGTACTTC. Protein sequence: CASSLGQETQYF.

J is TRBJ2-7 and V is TRBV29-1; 10 nucleotides match TRBD2. Germline lookup yields CDR1 SQVTM and CDR2 ANQGSEA. This CDR3 comprises 15 residues. Trimming took 1 base from V and 4 from J; bases not matched to a gene: 7. The CDR3 region is CSVEAVASGSYEQYF. The CDR3 DNA reads TGCAGCGTTGAAGCGGTGGCTAGCGGGAGTTACGAGCAGTACTTC.

The V gene is TRBV6-5, the J gene TRBJ1-1; unclear D gene. The CDR3 spans 13 residues. The germline V and J ends were trimmed by 10 bases and 1 base, with 13 bases remaining between them. The germline V gene has CDR1 MNHEY and CDR2 SVGAGI. Here the CDR3 reads CATTGTKNTEAFF. The CDR3, as DNA: TGTGCCACCACGGGTACCAAGAACACTGAAGCTTTCTTT.

This chain uses TRBV5-4 with TRBJ2-3; 10 nucleotides match TRBD2. Germline V gene lookup returns CDR1 SGHNT and CDR2 YYREEE (reference sequence). J gave up 7 bases and V 2 bases, and 10 bases lay outside the gene matches. There are 16 residues in the CDR3. CDR3 DNA sequence: TGTGCCAGCAGCTTCCCCGGTCTAGCGGGAGCCAATACGCAGTATTTT. Its translation is CASSFPGLAGANTQYF.

V gene TRBV4-2 combines with J gene TRBJ1-4, with 8 positions matching TRBD1. Germline loops: CDR1 LGHNA, CDR2 YNFKEQ. This CDR3 spans 21 amino acids. V lost 0 bases to trimming and J lost 7 bases; unmatched junction nucleotides: 22. The CDR3 region is CASSQDAREEFFGTGGEKLFF. The DNA for the CDR3 is TGTGCCAGCAGCCAAGATGCCCGCGAAGAGTTTTTCGGGACAGGAGGTGAAAAACTGTTTTTT.

The chain uses TRBV11-2 and TRBJ2-7, with 12 bases aligning to TRBD1. This CDR3 has 15 residues. Germline assignment: CDR1 SGHAT and CDR2 FQNNGV. Trimming removed 6 bases from V and 6 bases from J; junction bases left unmatched: 9. CDR3 nucleotide sequence: TGTGCCAGCAGTTCATTCGGGACAGGGGGCCCCGAGCAGTACTTC. It yields the protein CASSSFGTGGPEQYF.